The source of this T cell receptor (beta chain) is a study of cytomegalovirus exposure and HLA in healthy donors. The ends were cut back, 5 bases at V and 7 bases at J, with 36 bases in the middle. Germline-derived CDR1 and CDR2 are PRHDT and FYEKMQ (reference sequence). The CDR3 has 21 amino acids. The primer mix had 60 Vbeta and 13 Jbeta primers. Clones were read by immunoSEQ multiplex PCR, and TCRdb kept only the in-frame ones, dropping some. The sample shows roughly 170,000 clones, more than 70% of them seen only once. The receptor was isolated from a man aged 25-45 years in good health and CMV-seronegative. V is TRBV13 and J is TRBJ2-1, with D possibly TRBD2 on 8 matching bases. The sequencing sample was made of PBMCs. The DNA of the CDR3 is TGTGCCAGCAGCCTCCTGACAGGGAAAACCCAGGCGGCGGGAGGATGGAATGAGCAGTTCTTC. Translated: CASSLLTGKTQAAGGWNEQFF.